This T cell receptor beta chain was sequenced in a study of cytomegalovirus exposure and HLA in healthy donors. At the level of the study: Counted in an early data release were about 80 million unique TCRs from HLA-typed donors. Of all 400 or so donors who were genotyped, roughly 83% belonged to the Caucasian-associated ancestry cluster. The study's findings and limits: Analysis was carried out at a later point, and it linked a missense DCLRE1C variant to TCR beta V- and J-gene trimming.

Among the donors, all were healthy bone marrow donors. With 60 Vbeta and 13 Jbeta primers, the PCR was carried out. TCRdb keeps only in-frame clones here, not all; method: immunoSEQ multiplex PCR. In the table there are 150,000 to 200,000 clones, 65% to 80% of which are singletons. The CDR3 spans 13 residues. Trimming shortened V by 5 bases and J by 10 bases, and 12 bases separated the two germline ends. The germline CDR1 and CDR2 sequences are SGHTA and FQGNSA. With regard to this clone: Its antigen is not known.

The origin of this receptor is a woman aged 30 to 39 in good health and CMV-seronegative. Sequenced input: PBMCs. The J gene is TRBJ1-6, the V gene TRBV7-2; D is unresolved. This chain's CDR3 is CASSPVSRSPLHF. DNA of the CDR3: TGTGCCAGCAGCCCCGTTTCTAGGTCACCCCTCCACTTT.